One sample yielded the 21 T cell receptor beta chains listed below, sequenced in a study of T cells after yellow fever vaccination. TCRdb analysed the 5' RACE reads with MiXCR anew, one entry per CDR3 protein. The sample yields 230,000 or so distinct CDR3 sequences, over 3% seen once. The source was PBMCs, collected 15 days after the yellow fever booster vaccination. These receptors came from a young man who received the YFV17D yellow fever vaccine.

This clonotype has a count of ten or more. V is TRBV20-1 and J is TRBJ2-7, with D perhaps matching TRBD2 (5 bases). The V end lost 0 bases, the J end lost 0 bases, and 9 bases lay between the germline ends. The germline CDR1 and CDR2 sequences are DFQATT and SNEGSKA (reference sequence). This CDR3 is built from 14 residues. As DNA, the CDR3 is TGCAGTGCTAGAGACAGGAGGAGCTCCTACGAGCAGTACGTC. Translation: CSARDRRSSYEQYV.

This clonotype came up many times. The chain joins TRBV12-3 or TRBV12-4 to TRBJ2-2; 11 bases map to TRBD1. The CDR3 extends over 17 amino acids. V gave up 8 bases and J gave up 0 bases; unmatched junction bases: 8. The CDR3 coding sequence is TGTGCCAGCCAACGGGACAGGGGGTTCGCGAACACCGGGGAGCTGTTTTTT. It specifies CASQRDRGFANTGELFF.

The chain has TRBV6-6 and TRBJ2-5; D is unclear. Germline lookup yields CDR1 MNHNY and CDR2 SVGAGI (reference sequence). The V end lost 11 bases, the J end lost 2 bases, and 15 bases lay between the germline ends. This CDR3 has 13 amino acids. CDR3 coding DNA: TGTGCCTCCACCCCCCCGGGTCAAGAGACCCAGTACTTC. It specifies CASTPPGQETQYF.

This clonotype was seen at least ten times. In DNA, the CDR3 is TGTGCCAGCCCGACCAGGGAGAGAAAGGACGAGCAGTACGTC. This sequence encodes CASPTRERKDEQYV. This chain connects TRBV6-4 to TRBJ2-7, with D perhaps assigned TRBD1 or TRBD2 (5 bases each). Germline V gene lookup returns CDR1 MRHNA and CDR2 SNTAGT. The CDR3 sequence is 14 residues long. The V end lost 8 bases, the J end lost 5 bases, and 19 bases lay between the germline ends.

This clonotype was seen repeatedly, ten times or more. This sequence joins TRBV20-1 and TRBJ2-7; D might be TRBD2 (7 bases). There are 13 residues in the CDR3. The germline V gene has CDR1 DFQATT and CDR2 SNEGSKA (reference sequence). Trimming took off 0 bases at V and 6 bases at J, with 12 bases between the two ends. CDR3 in DNA: TGCAGTGCTAGAGAGGGGGGGGCCGGCGAGCAGTACTTC. Its translation: CSAREGGAGEQYF.

In its sample, this clonotype was seen many times. The genes are TRBV6-6 and TRBJ1-1, with a possible D match to TRBD1 (5 bases). Per germline, CDR1 MNHNY and CDR2 SVGAGI (reference sequence). The CDR3 consists of 16 residues. V gave up 5 bases and J gave up 6 bases, with 22 bases separating them. The CDR3 nucleotides read TGTGCCAGCAGTCGGGAGACAGCGAAGAATGGGGCTGAAGCTTTCTTT. As protein: CASSRETAKNGAEAFF.

This clonotype was seen ten or more times. In nucleotides, the CDR3 is TGTGCCAGCAGCTCAGGGGGTGAGCAGTACGTC. Amino acid sequence: CASSSGGEQYV. J is TRBJ2-7 and V is TRBV5-6; 7 nucleotides align to TRBD1. The CDR3 extends over 11 amino acids. Germline values: CDR1 SGHDT, CDR2 YYEEEE. V was pared by 3 bases and J by 7 bases, with 1 base of the junction left unmatched.

This clonotype was observed at least ten times. CDR3 coding DNA: TGTGCCAGCAGTTTAATATTTCGCACAGATACGCAGTATTTT. Protein sequence: CASSLIFRTDTQYF. The chain couples TRBV27 to TRBJ2-3, with unresolved D. Germline CDR1 MNHEY, CDR2 SMNVEV (reference sequence). Trimming cost V 2 bases and J 1 base, with 7 bases left between them. The CDR3 extends over 14 amino acids.

This clonotype was observed many times. CDR3 bases: TGCAGCGTTGAAGATCGCCCACTACGGGAGCAGTTCTTC. Its translation is CSVEDRPLREQFF. V usage is TRBV29-1 and J usage is TRBJ2-1; D is unclear. Trimming removed 0 bases from V and 10 bases from J, with 13 bases in between. Germline lookup yields CDR1 SQVTM and CDR2 ANQGSEA. The CDR3 has 13 amino acids.

There are many counts of this clonotype. J is TRBJ1-1 and V is TRBV4-3; D uncertain. The ends were cut back, 0 bases at V and 9 bases at J, with 14 bases in the middle. Germline lookup yields CDR1 LGHNA and CDR2 YSLEER. The CDR3 has 14 amino acids. The CDR3 spells CASSQESWATQAFF. The CDR3 DNA reads TGCGCCAGCAGCCAAGAATCTTGGGCAACCCAAGCTTTCTTT.

This clonotype was counted ten times or more. The chain is built from TRBV5-1 and TRBJ2-5, with a possible D match to TRBD2 (6 bases). The germline gives CDR1 SGHRS, CDR2 YFSETQ. V gave up 2 bases and J gave up 7 bases, with 15 bases separating them. CDR3 size: 14 residues. The CDR3 region is CASSFGAREATQYF. For the CDR3, the DNA is TGCGCCAGCAGCTTTGGGGCCAGGGAGGCGACCCAGTACTTC.

This clonotype was detected ten times or more. The chain recombines TRBV5-1 with TRBJ2-2; 8 bases match TRBD2. The germline V gene has CDR1 SGHRS and CDR2 YFSETQ. V was pared by 4 bases and J by 5 bases, with 4 bases of the junction left unmatched. The CDR3 totals 14 residues. The CDR3 DNA follows: TGCGCCAGCAGCGGCGAGCGGGGGACCGGGGAGCTGTTTTTT. Its protein is CASSGERGTGELFF.

This clonotype was recorded at least ten times. The CDR3 DNA is TGTGCCAGCAGCTTCGGGTCTAGCGGGTACTCCTACGAGCAGTACTTC. Translation: CASSFGSSGYSYEQYF. The V call is TRBV7-6, the J call TRBJ2-7; 8 bases are a match to TRBD2. With 3 bases clipped from V and 0 bases from J, the junction kept 7 bases outside the gene matches. The CDR3 is 16 amino acids. Germline V gene data show CDR1 as SGHVS and CDR2 as FNYEAQ. Using reference TRBV7-6 and TRBJ2-7 for the parts outside the CDR3, the full variable domain is GAGVSQSPRYKVTKRGQDVALRCDPISGHVSLYWYRQALGQGPEFLTYFNYEAQQDKSGLPNDRFSAERPEGSISTLTIQRTEQRDSAMYRCASSFGSSGYSYEQYFGPGTRLTVT.

This chain joins TRBV7-8 and TRBJ2-3; 7 nucleotides match TRBD2. Germline CDR1 reads SGHVS; CDR2 reads FQNEAQ. This CDR3 spans 14 amino acids. V shed 4 bases and J 4 bases; nucleotides not matched to a gene: 5. CDR3 loop: CASSSGRVPDTQYF. In DNA form, the CDR3 reads TGTGCCAGCAGCTCGGGGAGGGTCCCAGATACGCAGTATTTT.

The table lists this clonotype with many counts. The chain employs TRBV20-1 and TRBJ1-1; maybe TRBD1 (5 bases). Between the trimmed V and J ends, which lost 5 bases and 1 base, there was a span of 14 bases. CDR3 length equals 14 residues. Per the germline V gene, CDR1 is DFQATT and CDR2 is SNEGSKA (reference sequence). CDR3 DNA sequence: TGCAGTGCTTTCCCGGGGCGGTCGAACACTGAAGCTTTCTTT. Residues: CSAFPGRSNTEAFF.

This clonotype was found many times. The chain joins TRBV4-1 to TRBJ1-5, with TRBD1 matching over 9 bases. The CDR3 spans 16 residues. With 2 bases clipped from V and 3 bases from J, the junction kept 5 bases outside the gene matches. Germline CDR1 reads MGHRA; CDR2 reads YSYEKL. The CDR3 protein is CASSQPGTGINQPQHF. For the CDR3, the DNA is TGCGCCAGCAGCCAACCCGGGACAGGGATCAATCAGCCCCAGCATTTT.

The rearrangement links TRBV12-3 or TRBV12-4 to TRBJ2-3, with 8 positions matching TRBD2. V lost 6 bases to trimming and J lost 2 bases; unmatched junction nucleotides: 10. The length of the CDR3 is 16 residues. DNA for the CDR3: TGTGCCAGCAGCTCCTATAGCGGGGTTTTCACAGATACGCAGTATTTT. Its protein product is CASSSYSGVFTDTQYF.

This clonotype was seen repeatedly, ten times or more. The J gene is TRBJ2-4, the V gene TRBV12-3 or TRBV12-4, with a weak D call TRBD2 (6 bases). Trimming left V 8 bases short and J 9 bases short, with 14 bases between. CDR3 length: 12 residues. The CDR3 spells CASWAEGGIQYF. The DNA for the CDR3 is TGTGCCAGCTGGGCGGAGGGAGGCATTCAGTACTTC.

The table lists this clonotype with many counts. The chain couples TRBV21-1 to TRBJ2-3; the table's D gene call, TRBD2, was not cross checked with the DNA. TRBV21-1 constitutes a pseudogene. CDR3 size: 19 residues. The CDR3 DNA follows: TGTGCCAGCAGCAATGGGTATGGGACTAGCATGCAGTCACCCGATACGCAGTATTTT. This codes for CASSNGYGTSMQSPDTQYF.

This clonotype has a count of ten or more. The chain links TRBV5-6 to TRBJ1-1; no reliable D call. Trimming shortened V by 4 bases and J by 4 bases, and 5 bases separated the two germline ends. Germline CDR1 and CDR2: SGHDT and YYEEEE. The CDR3 is 11 amino acids. The CDR3 protein is CASSAGTEAFF. For the CDR3, the DNA is TGTGCCAGCAGCGCAGGCACTGAAGCTTTCTTT. Together with reference TRBV5-6 and TRBJ1-1, the CDR3 gives the full variable domain: DAGVTQSPTHLIKTRGQQVTLRCSPKSGHDTVSWYQQALGQGPQFIFQYYEEEERQRGNFPDRFSGHQFPNYSSELNVNALLLGDSALYLCASSAGTEAFFGQGTRLTVV.

This clonotype came up many times. The CDR3: CASSFGPGPKNTEAFF. The CDR3 nucleotides are TGTGCCAGCAGTTTTGGTCCAGGGCCCAAGAACACTGAAGCTTTCTTT. V usage is TRBV12-3 or TRBV12-4 and J usage is TRBJ1-1; weak D call: TRBD1 (5 bases). The CDR3 sequence is 16 residues long. With 3 bases removed from V and 1 base from J, the gap between germline ends came to 15 bases.